This TCR beta chain was observed in a study of cytomegalovirus exposure and HLA in healthy donors. Regarding this clone: The antigen is undetermined.

PCR used 60 Vbeta primers and 13 Jbeta primers. The method was immunoSEQ multiplex PCR; TCRdb's version includes in-frame clones alone and lacks a portion of them. Among some 200,000 clones listed, approximately 80% were seen once. Study-wide results and caveats: Using a false discovery rate of 0.05, a later analysis showed that 16,000 or so TCR beta sequences were associated with HLA alleles. The study put 150 to 200 TCR beta chains on its list as cytomegalovirus-associated. In terms of immune exposure information, only CMV serostatus was available.

The sequence came from a woman aged 30 to 39 in good health and CMV-seronegative. The specimen was PBMCs.

This chain's CDR3 is CASSQLAEKNEQFF. The CDR3 bases are TGCGCCAGCAGCCAACTAGCGGAAAAAAATGAGCAGTTCTTC. The rearrangement links TRBV4-1 to TRBJ2-1; TRBD2 matches at 7 bases. The CDR3 extends over 14 amino acids. CDR1 is MGHRA and CDR2 is YSYEKL in the germline V gene. The V gene end was trimmed by 2 bases and the J gene end by 7 bases; junction bases not matched to a gene: 5.